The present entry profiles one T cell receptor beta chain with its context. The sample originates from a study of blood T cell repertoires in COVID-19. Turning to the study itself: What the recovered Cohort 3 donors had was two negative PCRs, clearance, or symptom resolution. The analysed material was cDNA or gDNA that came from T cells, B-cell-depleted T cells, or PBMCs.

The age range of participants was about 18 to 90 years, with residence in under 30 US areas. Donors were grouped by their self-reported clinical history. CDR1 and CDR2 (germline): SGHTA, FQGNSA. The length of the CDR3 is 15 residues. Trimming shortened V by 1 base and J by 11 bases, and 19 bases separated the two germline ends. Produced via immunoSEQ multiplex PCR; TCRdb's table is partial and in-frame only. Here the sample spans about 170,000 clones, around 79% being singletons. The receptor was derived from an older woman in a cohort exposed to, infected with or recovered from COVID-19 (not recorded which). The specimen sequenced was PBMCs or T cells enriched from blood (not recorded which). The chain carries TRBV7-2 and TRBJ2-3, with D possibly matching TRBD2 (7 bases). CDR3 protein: CASSLEGGGWVKQYF. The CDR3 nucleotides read TGTGCCAGCAGCTTAGAGGGAGGGGGTTGGGTGAAGCAGTATTTT. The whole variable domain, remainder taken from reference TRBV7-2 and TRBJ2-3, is GAGVSQSPSNKVTEKGKDVELRCDPISGHTALYWYRQSLGQGLEFLIYFQGNSAPDKSGLPSDRFSAERTGGSVSTLTIQRTQQEDSAVYLCASSLEGGGWVKQYFGPGTRLTVL.